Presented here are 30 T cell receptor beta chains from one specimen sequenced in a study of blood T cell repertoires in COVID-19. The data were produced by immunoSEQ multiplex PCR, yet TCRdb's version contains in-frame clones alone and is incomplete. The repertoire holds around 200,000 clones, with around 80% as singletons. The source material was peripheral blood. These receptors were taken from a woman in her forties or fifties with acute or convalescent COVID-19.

The DNA of the CDR3 is TGTGCCACCAGTGGTAGTTGGGCGCCAGATACGCAGTATTTT. Amino acid sequence: CATSGSWAPDTQYF. This chain connects TRBV24-1 to TRBJ2-3; D call uncertain. The germline V and J ends were trimmed by 5 bases and 4 bases, with 12 bases remaining between them. Germline lookup yields CDR1 KGHDR and CDR2 SFDVKD. The CDR3 has 14 amino acids.

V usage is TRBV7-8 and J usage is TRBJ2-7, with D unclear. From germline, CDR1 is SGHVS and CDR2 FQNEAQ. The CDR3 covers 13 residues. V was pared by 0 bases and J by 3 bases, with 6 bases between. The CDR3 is CASSLARFYEQYF. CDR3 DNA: TGTGCCAGCAGCTTAGCGCGCTTCTACGAGCAGTACTTC. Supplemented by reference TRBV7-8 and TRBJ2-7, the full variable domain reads GAGVSQSPRYKVAKRGQDVALRCDPISGHVSLFWYQQALGQGPEFLTYFQNEAQLDKSGLPSDRFFAERPEGSVSTLKIQRTQQEDSAVYLCASSLARFYEQYFGPGTRLTVT.

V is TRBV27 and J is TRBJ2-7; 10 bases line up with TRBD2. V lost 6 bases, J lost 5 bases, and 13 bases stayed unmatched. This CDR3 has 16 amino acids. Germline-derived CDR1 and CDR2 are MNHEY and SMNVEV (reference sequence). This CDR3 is CASSPLSSGRMHEQYF. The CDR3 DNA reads TGTGCCAGCAGCCCTCTTTCTAGCGGGAGAATGCACGAGCAGTACTTC.

The CDR3 loop is CASSQINEQYF. The CDR3 DNA reads as TGTGCCAGCAGCCAAATCAATGAGCAGTACTTC. The V and J genes are TRBV3-1 (or the pseudogene TRBV3-2) and TRBJ2-7; D call uncertain. CDR3 length: 11 residues. The V end lost 2 bases, the J end lost 7 bases, and 6 bases lay between the germline ends. Germline loops: CDR1 LGHDT, CDR2 YNNKEL (reference sequence).

Here the CDR3 DNA reads TGTGCCAGCAGTTTAGAGGGGGCTTCACCCCTCCACTTT. Translating it yields CASSLEGASPLHF. V is TRBV27 and J is TRBJ1-6; TRBD1 aligns across 7 bases. The V segment lost 2 bases and the J segment 9 bases; nucleotides outside the gene matches: 1. The CDR3 consists of 13 residues. Per germline, CDR1 MNHEY and CDR2 SMNVEV (reference sequence).

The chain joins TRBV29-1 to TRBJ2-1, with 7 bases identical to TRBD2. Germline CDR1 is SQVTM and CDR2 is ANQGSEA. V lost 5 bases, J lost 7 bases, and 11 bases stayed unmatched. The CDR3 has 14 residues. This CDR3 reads CSVFPGLGGNEQFF. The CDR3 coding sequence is TGCAGCGTTTTCCCTGGACTAGGTGGGAATGAGCAGTTCTTC.

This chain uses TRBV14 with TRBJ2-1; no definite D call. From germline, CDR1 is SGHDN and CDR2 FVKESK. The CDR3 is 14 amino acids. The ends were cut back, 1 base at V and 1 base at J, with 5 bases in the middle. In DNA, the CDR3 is TGTGCCAGCAGCCAAGGTCAATCCTACAATGAGCAGTTCTTC. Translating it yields CASSQGQSYNEQFF.

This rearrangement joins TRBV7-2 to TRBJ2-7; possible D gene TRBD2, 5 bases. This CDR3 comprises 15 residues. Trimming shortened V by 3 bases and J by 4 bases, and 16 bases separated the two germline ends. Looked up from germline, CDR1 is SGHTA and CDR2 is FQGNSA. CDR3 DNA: TGTGCCAGCAGCTTGGAGGCGTTTACAGAATACGAGCAGTACTTC. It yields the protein CASSLEAFTEYEQYF.

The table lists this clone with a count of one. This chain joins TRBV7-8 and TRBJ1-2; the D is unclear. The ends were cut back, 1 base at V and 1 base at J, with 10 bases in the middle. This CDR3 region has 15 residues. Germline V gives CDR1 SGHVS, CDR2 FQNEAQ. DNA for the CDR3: TGTGCCAGCAGCTTAGTCGGTACCATTAACTATGGCTACACCTTC. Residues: CASSLVGTINYGYTF. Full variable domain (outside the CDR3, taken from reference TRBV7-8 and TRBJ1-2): GAGVSQSPRYKVAKRGQDVALRCDPISGHVSLFWYQQALGQGPEFLTYFQNEAQLDKSGLPSDRFFAERPEGSVSTLKIQRTQQEDSAVYLCASSLVGTINYGYTFGSGTRLTVV.

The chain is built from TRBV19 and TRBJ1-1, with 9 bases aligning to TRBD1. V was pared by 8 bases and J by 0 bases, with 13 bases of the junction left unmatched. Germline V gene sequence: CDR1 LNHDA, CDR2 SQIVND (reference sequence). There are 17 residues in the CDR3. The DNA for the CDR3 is TGTGCCAGTCGCTATTCCGGGACAGGGAGCATGAACACTGAAGCTTTCTTT. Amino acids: CASRYSGTGSMNTEAFF.

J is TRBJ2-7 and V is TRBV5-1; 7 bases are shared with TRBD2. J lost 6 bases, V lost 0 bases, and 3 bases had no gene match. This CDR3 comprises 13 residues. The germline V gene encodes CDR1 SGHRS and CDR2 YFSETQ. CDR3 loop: CASSLVGGTEQYF. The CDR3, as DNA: TGCGCCAGCAGCTTGGTGGGAGGGACCGAGCAGTACTTC.

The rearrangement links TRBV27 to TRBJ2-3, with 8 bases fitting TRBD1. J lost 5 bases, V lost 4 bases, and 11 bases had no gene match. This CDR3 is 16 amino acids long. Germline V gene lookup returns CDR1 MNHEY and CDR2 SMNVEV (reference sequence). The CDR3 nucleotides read TGTGCCAGCAGTTCGTTAGCCCTCGGACAGGGAGATACGCAGTATTTT. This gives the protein CASSSLALGQGDTQYF.

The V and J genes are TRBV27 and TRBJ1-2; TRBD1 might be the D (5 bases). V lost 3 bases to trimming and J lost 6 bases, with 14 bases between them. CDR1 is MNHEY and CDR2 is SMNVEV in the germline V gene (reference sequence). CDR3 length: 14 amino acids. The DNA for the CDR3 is TGTGCCAGCAGTTTTAGTGGTAAACAGGATGGCTACACCTTC. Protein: CASSFSGKQDGYTF.

This CDR3 is CASSRKYNKGAEAFF. Written as DNA, the CDR3 is TGTGCCAGCAGCCGAAAGTATAACAAGGGAGCTGAAGCTTTCTTT. The chain joins TRBV14 to TRBJ1-1; the D is unclear. V lost 4 bases to trimming and J lost 6 bases, with 18 bases between them. The germline CDR1 and CDR2 sequences are SGHDN and FVKESK. The CDR3 is 15 amino acids.

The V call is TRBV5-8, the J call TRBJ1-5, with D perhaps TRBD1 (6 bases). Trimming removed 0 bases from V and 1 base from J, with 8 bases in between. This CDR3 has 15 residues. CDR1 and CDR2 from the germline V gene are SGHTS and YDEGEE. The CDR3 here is CASSLGQGSNQPQHF. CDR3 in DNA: TGTGCCAGCAGCTTGGGCCAGGGGAGCAATCAGCCCCAGCATTTT.

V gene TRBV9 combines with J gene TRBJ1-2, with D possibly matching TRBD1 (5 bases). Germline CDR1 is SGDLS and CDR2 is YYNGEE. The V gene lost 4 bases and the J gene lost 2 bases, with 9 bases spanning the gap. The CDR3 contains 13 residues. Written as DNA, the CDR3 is TGTGCCAGCAGCCCGGAGGGGAACTATGGCTACACCTTC. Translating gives CASSPEGNYGYTF. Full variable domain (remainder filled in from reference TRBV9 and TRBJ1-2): DSGVTQTPKHLITATGQRVTLRCSPRSGDLSVYWYQQSLDQGLQFLIQYYNGEERAKGNILERFSAQQFPDLHSELNLSSLELGDSALYFCASSPEGNYGYTFGSGTRLTVV.

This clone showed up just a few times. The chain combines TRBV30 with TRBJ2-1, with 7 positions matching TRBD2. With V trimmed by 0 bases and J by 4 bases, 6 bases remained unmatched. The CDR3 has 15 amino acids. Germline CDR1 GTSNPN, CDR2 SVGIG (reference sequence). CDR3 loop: CAWSVERGVYNEQFF. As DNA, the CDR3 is TGTGCCTGGAGTGTAGAGCGGGGTGTATACAATGAGCAGTTCTTC.

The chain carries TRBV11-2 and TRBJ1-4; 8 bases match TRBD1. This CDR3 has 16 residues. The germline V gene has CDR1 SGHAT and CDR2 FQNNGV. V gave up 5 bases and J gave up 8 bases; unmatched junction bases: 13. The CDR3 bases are TGTGCCAGCAGCACTCTTTGGACAGGGTCTTACGAAAAACTGTTTTTT. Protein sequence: CASSTLWTGSYEKLFF.

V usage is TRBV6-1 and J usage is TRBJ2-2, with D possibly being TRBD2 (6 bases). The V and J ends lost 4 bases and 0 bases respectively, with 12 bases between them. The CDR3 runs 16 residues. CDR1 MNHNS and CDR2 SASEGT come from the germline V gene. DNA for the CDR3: TGTGCCAGCAGTGGCCCTTGGGGGGCGAACACCGGGGAGCTGTTTTTT. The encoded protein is CASSGPWGANTGELFF.

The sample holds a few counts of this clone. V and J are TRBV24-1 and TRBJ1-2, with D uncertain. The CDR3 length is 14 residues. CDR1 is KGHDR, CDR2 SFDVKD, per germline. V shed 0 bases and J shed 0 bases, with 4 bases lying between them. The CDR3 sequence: CATSDLRANYGYTF. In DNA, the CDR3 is TGTGCCACCAGTGATTTGCGGGCTAACTATGGCTACACCTTC.

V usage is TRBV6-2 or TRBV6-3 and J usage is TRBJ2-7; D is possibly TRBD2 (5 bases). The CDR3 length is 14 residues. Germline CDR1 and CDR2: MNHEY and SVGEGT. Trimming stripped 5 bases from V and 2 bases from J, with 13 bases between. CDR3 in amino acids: CASSTSDGTYEQYF. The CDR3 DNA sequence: TGTGCCAGCAGTACCTCAGACGGGACCTACGAGCAGTACTTC.

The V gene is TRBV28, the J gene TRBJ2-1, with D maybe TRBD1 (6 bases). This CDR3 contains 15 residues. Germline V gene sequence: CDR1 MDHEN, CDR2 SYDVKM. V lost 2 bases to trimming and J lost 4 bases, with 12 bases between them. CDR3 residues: CASSLGGGPYNEQFF. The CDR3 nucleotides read TGTGCCAGCAGTTTAGGGGGCGGCCCGTACAATGAGCAGTTCTTC.

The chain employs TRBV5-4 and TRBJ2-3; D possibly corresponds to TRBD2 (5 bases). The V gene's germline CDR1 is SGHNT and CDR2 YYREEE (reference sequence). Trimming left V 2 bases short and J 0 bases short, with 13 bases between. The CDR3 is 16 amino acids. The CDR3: CASSFPSGTSTDTQYF. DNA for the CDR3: TGTGCCAGCAGCTTTCCCAGCGGCACTAGCACAGATACGCAGTATTTT.

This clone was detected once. In nucleotides, the CDR3 is TGTGCCAGCTCACCAAGTGGCCAGATAAAACCTGCTTTCTTT. It is translated as CASSPSGQIKPAFF. The chain is built from TRBV18 and TRBJ1-1; D is unresolved. This CDR3 spans 14 amino acids. Trimming cost V 2 bases and J 11 bases, with 18 bases left between them. Germline V lookup: CDR1 KGHSH, CDR2 LQKENI. The complete variable domain, with remaining parts taken from reference TRBV18 and TRBJ1-1, reads NAGVMQNPRHLVRRRGQEARLRCSPMKGHSHVYWYRQLPEEGLKFMVYLQKENIIDESGMPKERFSAEFPKEGPSILRIQQVVRGDSAAYFCASSPSGQIKPAFFGQGTRLTVV.

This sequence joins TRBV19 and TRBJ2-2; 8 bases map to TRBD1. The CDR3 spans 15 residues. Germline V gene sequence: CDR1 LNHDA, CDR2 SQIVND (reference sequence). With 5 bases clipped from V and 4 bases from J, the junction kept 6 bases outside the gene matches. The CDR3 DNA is TGTGCCAGTAGTGAGACAGGGGCCCCCACCGGGGAGCTGTTTTTT. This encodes CASSETGAPTGELFF. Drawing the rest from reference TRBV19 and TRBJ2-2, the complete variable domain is DGGITQSPKYLFRKEGQNVTLSCEQNLNHDAMYWYRQDPGQGLRLIYYSQIVNDFQKGDIAEGYSVSREKKESFPLTVTSAQKNPTAFYLCASSETGAPTGELFFGEGSRLTVL.

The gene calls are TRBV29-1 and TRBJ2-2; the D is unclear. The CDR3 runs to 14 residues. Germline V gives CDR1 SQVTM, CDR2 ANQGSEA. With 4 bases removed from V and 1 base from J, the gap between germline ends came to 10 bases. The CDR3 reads CSVGTFVNTGELFF. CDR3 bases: TGCAGCGTTGGAACTTTCGTGAACACCGGGGAGCTGTTTTTT.

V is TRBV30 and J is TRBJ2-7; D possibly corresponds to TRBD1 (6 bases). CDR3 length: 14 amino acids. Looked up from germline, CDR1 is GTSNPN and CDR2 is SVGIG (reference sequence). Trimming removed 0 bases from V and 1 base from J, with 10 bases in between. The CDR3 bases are TGTGCCTGGAGTGTAATAGGGGGATCCTACGAGCAGTACTTC. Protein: CAWSVIGGSYEQYF.

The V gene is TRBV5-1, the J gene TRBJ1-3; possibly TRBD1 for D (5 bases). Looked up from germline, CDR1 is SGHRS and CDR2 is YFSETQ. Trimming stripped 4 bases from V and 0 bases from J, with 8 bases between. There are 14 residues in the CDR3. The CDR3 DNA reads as TGCGCCAGCAGCGAACAGGTCTCTGGAAACACCATATATTTT. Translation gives CASSEQVSGNTIYF.

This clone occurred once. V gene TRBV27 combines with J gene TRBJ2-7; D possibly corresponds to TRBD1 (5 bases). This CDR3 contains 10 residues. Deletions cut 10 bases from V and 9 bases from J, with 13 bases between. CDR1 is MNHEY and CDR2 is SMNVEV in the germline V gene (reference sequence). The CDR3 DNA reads TGTGCCACCATACAGGATCCGCAGTACTTC. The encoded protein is CATIQDPQYF.

DNA of the CDR3: TGTGCCAGCAGTCCCGCGTCAAATACGCAGTATTTT. Its protein product is CASSPASNTQYF. The V call is TRBV6-5, the J call TRBJ2-3; D unclear. V shed 5 bases and J shed 7 bases, with 10 bases lying between them. Germline CDR1 and CDR2: MNHEY and SVGAGI. The CDR3 runs 12 residues.